This T cell receptor beta chain was profiled in a study of identical twins. Study-wide findings and caveats: Zero-insertion analyses might be partly confounded by invariant T cells like MAIT and iNKT.

MiXCR, run by TCRdb on the 5' RACE reads, gives a single entry per CDR3 protein. The sample lists 1,800,000 or so distinct CDR3 sequences, less than 35% seen once, with approximately 0.29% in the top ten. This clonotype appeared a few times. The antigen remains unidentified. Trimming cost V 5 bases and J 2 bases; bases outside gene matches: 8. The V gene's germline CDR1 is SEHNR and CDR2 FQNEAQ (reference sequence). The CDR3 is 15 amino acids. The rearrangement joins TRBV7-9 to TRBJ2-7; TRBD2 matches at 8 bases. This TCR was sampled from a newborn girl in good health. The sample comprised cord blood. The CDR3 reads CASSPDSSGPYEQYF. DNA for the CDR3: TGTGCCAGCAGCCCCGACTCTAGCGGGCCCTACGAGCAGTACTTC.